Below, 17 T cell receptor beta chains from the same sample are listed, as sequenced in a study of blood T cell repertoires in COVID-19. Here immunoSEQ multiplex PCR was the method, and the copy in TCRdb shows in-frame clones only, minus some. This sample has a few hundred thousand clones; about 86% occur once, and the top ten carry 15% to 17%. What was sequenced was peripheral blood. These receptors all stem from a person aged 65 to 85 with COVID-19, enrolled during active disease.

The chain couples TRBV11-2 to TRBJ2-2; 11 positions match TRBD2. Germline loops: CDR1 SGHAT, CDR2 FQNNGV. This CDR3 comprises 15 residues. The junction had 3 bases not matched to a gene; V was cut back by 4 bases and J by 5 bases. The DNA for the CDR3 is TGTGCCAGCAGCTCACTAGCGGGAGAAACCGGGGAGCTGTTTTTT. Translating gives CASSSLAGETGELFF.

The chain couples TRBV5-6 to TRBJ1-3, with 7 bases aligning to TRBD1. J lost 4 bases, V lost 3 bases, and 10 bases had no gene match. This CDR3 has 16 residues. CDR1 and CDR2 from the germline V gene are SGHDT and YYEEEE. CDR3 region: CASSWRFRDRGNTIYF. The DNA of the CDR3 is TGTGCCAGCAGCTGGCGGTTCCGGGACAGAGGAAACACCATATATTTT.

This rearrangement joins TRBV18 to TRBJ1-2; D unclear. Per germline, CDR1 KGHSH and CDR2 LQKENI. The V end lost 4 bases, the J end lost 4 bases, and 13 bases lay between the germline ends. CDR3 length equals 14 residues. CDR3 in amino acids: CASSRAGSPYGYTF. In nucleotides, the CDR3 is TGTGCCAGCTCACGGGCAGGCTCTCCCTATGGCTACACCTTC.

The V and J genes are TRBV28 and TRBJ2-1, with a weak D call TRBD2 (5 bases). This CDR3 has 17 amino acids. Looked up from germline, CDR1 is MDHEN and CDR2 is SYDVKM. Trimming took 6 bases from V and 2 from J, leaving 20 bases between them. In nucleotides, the CDR3 is TGTGCCAGCAGATCATATCTAAAGTCCGGGACCTACAATGAGCAGTTCTTC. It yields the protein CASRSYLKSGTYNEQFF.

The chain recombines TRBV18 with TRBJ1-2, with D unclear. Trimming took off 3 bases at V and 2 bases at J, with 7 bases between the two ends. Per the germline V gene, CDR1 is KGHSH and CDR2 is LQKENI. This CDR3 is built from 13 residues. The CDR3 DNA reads as TGTGCCAGCTCACCCGGGATAAACTATGGCTACACCTTC. It is translated as CASSPGINYGYTF.

This chain uses TRBV5-1 with TRBJ1-5, with D unclear. V was shortened by 4 bases and J by 0 bases, with 11 bases between the two germline ends. The CDR3 loop spans 15 amino acids. Germline lookup yields CDR1 SGHRS and CDR2 YFSETQ. The CDR3 bases are TGCGCCAGCAGCGTGGGTCCATTTAGCAATCAGCCCCAGCATTTT. It codes for CASSVGPFSNQPQHF.

The gene calls are TRBV12-3 or TRBV12-4 and TRBJ1-1; 9 positions agree with TRBD1. This CDR3 has 13 residues. Germline trimming cut 8 bases from V and 2 bases from J; bases unmatched to any gene: 3. The CDR3 sequence is CASDRGSNTEAFF. For the CDR3, the DNA is TGTGCCAGCGACAGGGGGTCAAACACTGAAGCTTTCTTT.

The rearrangement joins TRBV29-1 to TRBJ2-5; D possibly corresponds to TRBD2 (7 bases). This CDR3 has 14 residues. V was shortened by 6 bases and J by 4 bases, with 18 bases between the two germline ends. The germline V gene encodes CDR1 SQVTM and CDR2 ANQGSEA. CDR3 protein: CSVEGGWTVETQYF. CDR3 coding DNA: TGCAGCGTCGAGGGGGGGTGGACAGTAGAGACCCAGTACTTC.

The chain links TRBV10-3 to TRBJ2-7; TRBD1 matches 11 bases. Germline-derived CDR1 and CDR2 are ENHRY and SYGVKD. J was trimmed by 7 bases and V by 6 bases; bases with no gene match: 5. There are 13 residues in the CDR3. As DNA, the CDR3 is TGTGCCATCAGCGGACAGGGGGCGGGGGAGCAGTACTTC. Translated, it gives CAISGQGAGEQYF.

As DNA, the CDR3 is TGCGCCAGCAGCCAAGATACCGGGAGCACTGAAGCTTTCTTT. It codes for CASSQDTGSTEAFF. This chain joins TRBV4-3 and TRBJ1-1; D gene ambiguous. The CDR3 loop spans 14 amino acids. The germline CDR1 and CDR2 sequences are LGHNA and YSLEER. Between the trimmed V and J ends, which lost 0 bases and 4 bases, there was a span of 9 bases.

This chain links TRBV5-1 with TRBJ2-2; 8 positions agree with TRBD1. The CDR3 totals 15 residues. Germline CDR1 reads SGHRS; CDR2 reads YFSETQ. After removal of 1 base from V and 3 bases from J, the junction contained 2 bases not matched to a gene. CDR3 in amino acids: CASSLLGQDTGELFF. The CDR3 nucleotides read TGCGCCAGCAGCTTGCTGGGACAGGACACCGGGGAGCTGTTTTTT.

V and J are TRBV5-1 and TRBJ2-1, with TRBD2 matching over 7 bases. The CDR3 runs 15 residues. Germline lookup yields CDR1 SGHRS and CDR2 YFSETQ. With 2 bases clipped from V and 3 bases from J, the junction kept 5 bases outside the gene matches. CDR3 sequence (DNA): TGCGCCAGCAGCTTAGGAGCGGGACGCTACAATGAGCAGTTCTTC. Protein product: CASSLGAGRYNEQFF.

The V and J genes are TRBV28 and TRBJ1-6; a weak D match, TRBD1 (5 bases). CDR3 length: 14 residues. Germline assignment: CDR1 MDHEN and CDR2 SYDVKM. V dropped 7 bases and J dropped 9 bases, with 16 bases sitting between them. The CDR3, as DNA: TGTGCCAGCACCGCACCCGTAACAGGTTCACCCCTCCACTTT. Its translation: CASTAPVTGSPLHF.

The rearrangement uses TRBV13 and TRBJ2-1; 8 positions match TRBD1. The CDR3 loop spans 15 amino acids. Trimming at V came to 5 bases and at J to 6 bases, leaving 9 bases not matched to a gene. Germline V CDR1 and CDR2: PRHDT, FYEKMQ (reference sequence). CDR3 coding DNA: TGTGCCAGCAGCGGATACAGGGGGGCCCTCAATGAGCAGTTCTTC. It specifies CASSGYRGALNEQFF.

J is TRBJ1-1 and V is TRBV6-5, with TRBD1 as a possible D gene (6 bases). The CDR3 totals 14 residues. Germline CDR1 reads MNHEY; CDR2 reads SVGAGI. Trimming stripped 5 bases from V and 1 base from J, with 11 bases between. The CDR3 nucleotides are TGTGCCAGCAGTCCTTTGACAGGGAACACTGAAGCTTTCTTT. Protein: CASSPLTGNTEAFF.

V gene TRBV7-9 combines with J gene TRBJ2-1; 10 positions agree with TRBD1. Trimming took 5 bases from V and 7 from J; bases not matched to a gene: 5. Germline V CDR1 and CDR2: SEHNR, FQNEAQ (reference sequence). This CDR3 region has 14 residues. DNA of the CDR3: TGTGCCAGCAGCCCCGGGACAGGGGTTAATGAGCAGTTCTTC. It codes for CASSPGTGVNEQFF.

The chain employs TRBV28 and TRBJ2-2; maybe TRBD2 (5 bases). V was pared by 8 bases and J by 11 bases, with 15 bases between. The CDR3 consists of 12 residues. Germline CDR1 MDHEN, CDR2 SYDVKM. The CDR3 spells CASGQLDLELFF. DNA for the CDR3: TGTGCCAGCGGTCAGTTGGACTTAGAGCTGTTTTTT.